This T cell receptor (beta chain) was observed in a study of blood T cell repertoires in COVID-19. The protocol was immunoSEQ multiplex PCR, while the TCRdb copy is restricted to in-frame clones and leaves out a portion. In the table there are some 150,000 clones, around 82% of which are singletons. In germline, CDR1 is SGHRS, CDR2 YFSETQ. The CDR3 has 13 residues. The V gene lost 6 bases and the J gene lost 7 bases, with 17 bases spanning the gap. This sequence joins TRBV5-1 and TRBJ2-7; maybe TRBD1 (6 bases). Sequenced sample: peripheral blood. The source is a man between 60 and 75 years old who had recovered from COVID-19. CDR3: CASTKTRGEEQYF. CDR3 coding DNA: TGCGCCAGCACCAAAACCAGGGGTGAGGAGCAGTACTTC. The full variable domain, with the rest looked up from reference TRBV5-1 and TRBJ2-7, is KAGVTQTPRYLIKTRGQQVTLSCSPISGHRSVSWYQQTPGQGLQFLFEYFSETQRNKGNFPGRFSGRQFSNSRSEMNVSTLELGDSALYLCASTKTRGEEQYFGPGTRLTVT.